One TCR beta chain is described in this entry. This entry comes from a study of T cells after somatic rescue of genetic block. Assay used: immunoSEQ multiplex PCR; TCRdb lists only in-frame clones, some missing. The data contain about 15,000 clones, roughly 70% of them singletons. Germline V gene data show CDR1 as SGDLS and CDR2 as YYNGEE. The CDR3 totals 14 residues. This clonotype was sampled from a young man. Input material: peripheral blood mononuclear cells (PBMCs). This rearrangement joins TRBV9 to TRBJ2-5, with 9 nucleotides matching TRBD1. The better agreement between TRBJ2-7 and the DNA end casts doubt on the J call. CDR3 loop: CASSAGTGTYEQYF. The CDR3 region has the DNA TGTGCCAGCAGCGCCGGGACAGGGACCTACGAGCAGTACTTC.